Below, 20 T cell receptor beta chains from the same sample are listed, as sequenced in a study of naive and memory T cell subsets. A UMI-containing oligonucleotide was joined by 3' ligation to the TCR cDNA template. Ligated cDNA underwent four rounds of PCR with nested alpha and beta constant region primers and SP2. MiXCR, run by TCRdb on the 5' RACE reads, gives a single entry per CDR3 protein. The data hold tens of thousands of distinct CDR3 sequences, with under 10% observed a single time. All receptors derive from a female donor in good health.

In this sample, this clonotype turned up many times. The chain employs TRBV20-1 and TRBJ1-2; the match to TRBD1 covers 9 bases. Germline V CDR1 and CDR2: DFQATT, SNEGSKA (reference sequence). V was pared by 1 base and J by 4 bases, with 4 bases of the junction left unmatched. The CDR3 runs 14 residues. The CDR3 loop reads CSARGETGGYGYTF. CDR3 coding DNA: TGCAGTGCTAGAGGGGAGACAGGGGGCTATGGCTACACCTTC.

This clonotype was found many times. This rearrangement joins TRBV7-6 to TRBJ2-1; 8 nucleotides line up with TRBD2. V shed 2 bases, J shed 4 bases, and the junction held 4 bases outside the gene matches. The CDR3 contains 15 residues. Germline CDR1 and CDR2: SGHVS and FNYEAQ. In nucleotides, the CDR3 is TGTGCCAGCAGCTTACAGCGGGAGTCGTACAATGAGCAGTTCTTC. It yields the protein CASSLQRESYNEQFF.

This clonotype was picked up a small number of times. The rearrangement uses TRBV13 and TRBJ2-1; unclear D gene. V was trimmed by 2 bases and J by 8 bases, leaving 7 bases between them. The CDR3 extends over 12 amino acids. CDR1 is PRHDT, CDR2 FYEKMQ, per germline (reference sequence). DNA for the CDR3: TGTGCCAGCAGCTTATCACGGGATGAGCAGTTCTTC. Its translation is CASSLSRDEQFF.

The rearrangement uses TRBV4-2 and TRBJ1-2; no clear D gene. The CDR3 runs 13 residues. In germline, CDR1 is LGHNA, CDR2 YNFKEQ. V lost 4 bases, J lost 6 bases, and 12 bases lay in between. CDR3 sequence reads: CASSPSNWDGYTF. CDR3 coding DNA: TGTGCCAGCAGCCCCTCTAATTGGGATGGCTACACCTTC.

The chain links TRBV5-1 to TRBJ2-1, with 7 positions matching TRBD1. CDR3 size: 16 residues. The trim removed 4 bases at V and 8 bases at J, leaving 15 bases unmatched. The V gene's germline CDR1 is SGHRS and CDR2 YFSETQ. Here the CDR3 reads CASSPPEDRPRHEQFF. In nucleotides, the CDR3 is TGCGCCAGCAGCCCGCCTGAGGACAGGCCGAGGCATGAGCAGTTCTTC. Full variable domain (outside the CDR3, taken from reference TRBV5-1 and TRBJ2-1): KAGVTQTPRYLIKTRGQQVTLSCSPISGHRSVSWYQQTPGQGLQFLFEYFSETQRNKGNFPGRFSGRQFSNSRSEMNVSTLELGDSALYLCASSPPEDRPRHEQFFGPGTRLTVL.

This clonotype showed up many times. J is TRBJ2-3 and V is TRBV5-1; weak D call: TRBD2 (5 bases). The V and J ends lost 0 bases and 2 bases respectively, with 10 bases between them. Germline CDR1 reads SGHRS; CDR2 reads YFSETQ. This CDR3 spans 15 amino acids. The CDR3 here is CASSLETKPTDTQYF. CDR3 nucleotide sequence: TGCGCCAGCAGCTTGGAGACTAAACCCACAGATACGCAGTATTTT.

This clonotype was observed a few times. This sequence joins TRBV12-3 or TRBV12-4 and TRBJ1-2, with unresolved D. Trimming took 4 bases from V and 2 from J, leaving 8 bases between them. The CDR3 has 13 residues. The CDR3 loop reads CASSSGVNYGYTF. CDR3 in DNA: TGTGCCAGCAGTTCCGGGGTGAACTATGGCTACACCTTC.

This clonotype was seen ten or more times. This chain uses TRBV13 with TRBJ2-1; perhaps TRBD1 as D (5 bases). The CDR3 loop spans 15 amino acids. V lost 5 bases, J lost 2 bases, and 13 bases lay in between. CDR1 PRHDT and CDR2 FYEKMQ come from the germline V gene (reference sequence). The CDR3 nucleotides read TGTGCCAGCAGCGGTGGCGGACACCCCTACAATGAGCAGTTCTTC. This codes for CASSGGGHPYNEQFF.

The table lists this clonotype with a few counts. The genes are TRBV28 and TRBJ2-3; 8 nucleotides align to TRBD2. The trim removed 4 bases at V and 5 bases at J, leaving 11 bases unmatched. Germline V CDR1 and CDR2: MDHEN, SYDVKM. The CDR3 is 16 residues long. The CDR3 nucleotides are TGTGCCAGCAGTTATCCGGCTAGCGGGCGGAGAGATACGCAGTATTTT. Its translation is CASSYPASGRRDTQYF.

This clonotype has at least ten counts. The chain recombines TRBV28 with TRBJ2-7, with D perhaps being TRBD1 or TRBD2 (5 bases each). Germline CDR1 and CDR2: MDHEN and SYDVKM. The V end was cut by 5 bases, the J end by 2 bases, with 19 bases between. This CDR3 comprises 16 residues. CDR3: CASSPGMAGLTYEQYF. The CDR3 region has the DNA TGTGCCAGCAGTCCGGGAATGGCAGGGCTCACCTACGAGCAGTACTTC.

Details on this clonotype: A much larger clone is a single base away; this may be a read error. The chain links TRBV6-9 to TRBJ1-5, with TRBD1 as a possible D gene (5 bases). The germline V gene encodes CDR1 MNHGY and CDR2 SVAAGI. Trimming took off 7 bases at V and 3 bases at J, with 19 bases between the two ends. There are 16 residues in the CDR3. The CDR3 region is CASNIKNRLNNQPQHF. CDR3 sequence (DNA): TGTGCCAGCAATATAAAGAACAGGTTGAACAATCAGCCCCAGCATTTT.

The V gene is TRBV5-1, the J gene TRBJ2-2; the D gene is possibly TRBD1 (5 bases). V lost 5 bases to trimming and J lost 2 bases, with 10 bases between them. CDR1 and CDR2 from the germline V gene are SGHRS and YFSETQ. This CDR3 has 14 amino acids. CDR3: CASSSTVNTGELFF. For the CDR3, the DNA is TGCGCCAGCAGTTCGACAGTAAACACCGGGGAGCTGTTTTTT.

As regards this clonotype: This clone may be a read error of a much larger clone one base away. This rearrangement joins TRBV20-1 to TRBJ1-1, with D possibly being TRBD1 (5 bases). Germline V gene sequence: CDR1 DFQATT, CDR2 SNEGSKA (reference sequence). The CDR3 has 11 residues. CDR3 region: CSTYRGTEASF. The CDR3, as DNA: TGCAGTACCTACCGGGGCACTGAAGCTTCCTTT.

This clonotype showed up many times. V is TRBV3-1 and J is TRBJ2-7, with 8 bases fitting TRBD2. The CDR3 runs 14 residues. V lost 4 bases, J lost 4 bases, and 6 bases stayed unmatched. From germline, CDR1 is LGHDT and CDR2 YNNKEL (reference sequence). In DNA form, the CDR3 reads TGTGCCAGCAGCCGTTCGGGGGGGAGGTACGAGCAGTACTTC. This codes for CASSRSGGRYEQYF.

This clonotype was observed a handful of times. The V gene is TRBV5-4, the J gene TRBJ2-5; D perhaps matches TRBD1 (7 bases). CDR1 and CDR2 from the germline V gene are SGHNT and YYREEE (reference sequence). Trimming shortened V by 2 bases and J by 5 bases, and 13 bases separated the two germline ends. The CDR3 is 14 amino acids. As DNA, the CDR3 is TGTGCCAGCAGCTTCACGGCAGGGGGGGAGACCCAGTACTTC. Translation: CASSFTAGGETQYF.

CDR3 sequence: CASSQLPGTSRDAEQFF. The CDR3 bases are TGCGCCAGCAGCCAATTACCGGGGACTAGCAGGGACGCTGAGCAGTTCTTC. The chain uses TRBV4-1 and TRBJ2-1; TRBD2 agrees at 9 bases. Germline-derived CDR1 and CDR2 are MGHRA and YSYEKL. The CDR3 runs 17 residues. Losses at the gene ends were 2 bases for V and 9 bases for J; bases not matched to a gene: 14.

CDR3 DNA sequence: TGTGCCAGCAGTTCCCCCCCCCGGGCGAGCGAGCAGTACTTC. It specifies CASSSPPRASEQYF. The chain has TRBV6-5 and TRBJ2-7; D call uncertain. There are 14 residues in the CDR3. V lost 4 bases and J 6 bases, leaving 16 bases between the germline ends. The germline gives CDR1 MNHEY, CDR2 SVGAGI.

V gene TRBV20-1 combines with J gene TRBJ1-4; perhaps TRBD1 as D (6 bases). The V end lost 0 bases, the J end lost 7 bases, and 12 bases lay between the germline ends. The CDR3 has 14 amino acids. Germline CDR1 is DFQATT and CDR2 is SNEGSKA (reference sequence). The CDR3 here is CSARDITGSEKLFF. In DNA form, the CDR3 reads TGCAGTGCTAGAGATATCACAGGGAGTGAAAAACTGTTTTTT.

Only a few counts were recorded for this clonotype. This chain uses TRBV5-4 with TRBJ2-3; D assignment may be TRBD1 or TRBD2 (5 bases each). The V gene's germline CDR1 is SGHNT and CDR2 YYREEE (reference sequence). V lost 1 base, J lost 2 bases, and 11 bases lay in between. The CDR3 runs 15 residues. The CDR3 DNA reads as TGTGCCAGCAGCTTGTCCCCAGGGACCACAGATACGCAGTATTTT. Amino acid sequence: CASSLSPGTTDTQYF.

There are a few counts of this clonotype. The gene calls are TRBV21-1 and TRBJ2-7; no check of the table's D call, TRBD1, against the DNA was made. TRBV21-1 is described as a pseudogene. The CDR3 runs 18 residues. The CDR3 region has the DNA TGTGCCAGCAGTCCGAAGTCTGCATGGCGGGAGCCCCCCCCTGAGCAGTACTTC. This encodes CASSPKSAWREPPPEQYF.